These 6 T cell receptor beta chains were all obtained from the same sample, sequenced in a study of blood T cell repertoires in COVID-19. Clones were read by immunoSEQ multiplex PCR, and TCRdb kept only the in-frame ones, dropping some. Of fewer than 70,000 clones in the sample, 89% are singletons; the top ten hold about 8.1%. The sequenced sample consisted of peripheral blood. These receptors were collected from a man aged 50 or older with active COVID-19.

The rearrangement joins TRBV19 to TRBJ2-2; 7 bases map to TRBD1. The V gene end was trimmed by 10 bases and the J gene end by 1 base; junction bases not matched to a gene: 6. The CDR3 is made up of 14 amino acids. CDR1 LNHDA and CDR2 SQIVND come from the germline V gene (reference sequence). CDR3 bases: TGTGCCACTGACCGGGACAGGAACACCGGGGAGCTGTTTTTT. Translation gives CATDRDRNTGELFF.

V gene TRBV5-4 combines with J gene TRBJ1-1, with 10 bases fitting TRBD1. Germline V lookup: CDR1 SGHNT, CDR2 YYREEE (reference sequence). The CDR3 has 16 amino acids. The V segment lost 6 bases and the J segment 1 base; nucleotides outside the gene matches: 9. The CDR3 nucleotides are TGTGCCAGCAACCACCCGGGACAGGGGAGGAACACTGAAGCTTTCTTT. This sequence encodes CASNHPGQGRNTEAFF.

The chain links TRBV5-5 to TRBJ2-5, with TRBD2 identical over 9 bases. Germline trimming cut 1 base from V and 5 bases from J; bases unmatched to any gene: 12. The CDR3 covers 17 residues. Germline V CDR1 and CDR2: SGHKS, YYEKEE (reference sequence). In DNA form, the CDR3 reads TGTGCCAGCAGCTTGACTAGCGGGCCATACTTCCAGGAGACCCAGTACTTC. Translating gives CASSLTSGPYFQETQYF.

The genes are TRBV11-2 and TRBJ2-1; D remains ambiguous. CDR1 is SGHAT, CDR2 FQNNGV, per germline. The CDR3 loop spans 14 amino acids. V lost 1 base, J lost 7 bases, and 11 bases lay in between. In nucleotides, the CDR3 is TGTGCCAGCAGCTTAGTTAATAGCTTAAATGAGCAGTTCTTC. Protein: CASSLVNSLNEQFF.

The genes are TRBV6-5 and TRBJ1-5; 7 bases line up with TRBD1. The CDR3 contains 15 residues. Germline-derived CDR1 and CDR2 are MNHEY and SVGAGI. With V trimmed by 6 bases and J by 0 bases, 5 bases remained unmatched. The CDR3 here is CASSRTGYSNQPQHF. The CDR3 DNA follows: TGTGCCAGCAGCCGGACAGGTTATAGCAATCAGCCCCAGCATTTT.

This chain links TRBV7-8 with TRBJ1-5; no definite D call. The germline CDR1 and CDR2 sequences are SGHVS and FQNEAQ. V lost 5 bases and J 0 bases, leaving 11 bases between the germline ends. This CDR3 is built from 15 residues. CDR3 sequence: CASSPVHHSNQPQHF. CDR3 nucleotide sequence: TGTGCCAGCAGCCCGGTCCATCATAGCAATCAGCCCCAGCATTTT.